The 16 T cell receptor beta chains presented below share a single source sample, sequenced in a study of blood T cell repertoires in COVID-19 (dated by TCRdb to about 2020). The receptor library was made with the immunoSEQ multiplex PCR assay. TCRdb stores this immuneACCESS table with in-frame sequences only. Part of the clones is absent; in the studies checked, under half of the shortfall reflects unresolved V genes, and no reason is known for the rest. For this sample the table gives about 70,000 clones, of which roughly 89% were detected only once. The ten largest clonotypes hold 8.2% of the sample. The sequencing sample was made of peripheral blood. Receptors were obtained from a middle-aged man with active COVID-19.

The CDR3 region has the DNA TGTGCCACCAGTGTGGGTAGCGGGCACAATGAGCAGTTCTTC. This translates into CATSVGSGHNEQFF. The chain joins TRBV24-1 to TRBJ2-1; 7 positions agree with TRBD2. V gave up 5 bases and J gave up 5 bases; unmatched junction bases: 5. CDR3 size: 14 residues. The germline V gene has CDR1 KGHDR and CDR2 SFDVKD.

The chain joins TRBV6-2 or TRBV6-3 to TRBJ1-2; no firm D call. The germline V gene has CDR1 MNHEY and CDR2 SVGEGT. Trimming took 6 bases from V and 0 from J, leaving 8 bases between them. The CDR3 spans 13 residues. The CDR3 coding sequence is TGTGCCAGCAGCCCACACCCTAACTATGGCTACACCTTC. Its translation: CASSPHPNYGYTF.

This clone was seen only once. The chain couples TRBV7-2 to TRBJ2-5, with D perhaps matching TRBD2 (6 bases). Germline V gene lookup returns CDR1 SGHTA and CDR2 FQGNSA. The CDR3 consists of 14 residues. Trimming left V 0 bases short and J 4 bases short, with 9 bases between. The CDR3 region is CASSLAAGLETQYF. CDR3 nucleotides: TGTGCCAGCAGCTTAGCCGCGGGGTTAGAGACCCAGTACTTC.

CDR3 sequence: CATSDLKSARNYGYTF. Written as DNA, the CDR3 is TGTGCCACCAGTGATTTGAAGTCGGCGAGGAACTATGGCTACACCTTC. The chain joins TRBV24-1 to TRBJ1-2; unclear D gene. CDR1 and CDR2 (germline): KGHDR, SFDVKD. With 0 bases removed from V and 2 bases from J, the gap between germline ends came to 12 bases. CDR3 length: 16 amino acids.

The gene calls are TRBV6-1 and TRBJ2-7; no clear D. Germline CDR1 is MNHNS and CDR2 is SASEGT. V was pared by 1 base and J by 12 bases, with 16 bases between. The CDR3 loop spans 13 amino acids. The CDR3 spells CASSEVQSPWVYF. CDR3 sequence (DNA): TGTGCCAGCAGTGAAGTACAGAGCCCGTGGGTGTACTTC.

The chain recombines TRBV5-8 with TRBJ2-7, with a possible D match to TRBD1 (6 bases). Deletions cut 0 bases from V and 3 bases from J, with 10 bases between. The length of the CDR3 is 14 residues. Germline CDR1 reads SGHTS; CDR2 reads YDEGEE. The CDR3, as DNA: TGTGCCAGCAGCTTGGGACAGGCTATCTACGAGCAGTACTTC. Its protein is CASSLGQAIYEQYF.

This clone was recorded once. The chain joins TRBV19 to TRBJ1-2; 7 positions agree with TRBD1. Germline CDR1 is LNHDA and CDR2 is SQIVND (reference sequence). This CDR3 has 14 amino acids. V shed 5 bases, J shed 4 bases, and the junction held 7 bases outside the gene matches. As DNA, the CDR3 is TGTGCCAGTAGTTCGAACAGGGGCGGCTATGGCTACACCTTC. Its translation: CASSSNRGGYGYTF.

The chain recombines TRBV28 with TRBJ2-7; TRBD1 agrees at 7 bases. V trimming: 5 bases; J trimming: 4 bases; junction bases outside the gene matches: 8. Germline V gives CDR1 MDHEN, CDR2 SYDVKM. CDR3 size: 14 residues. CDR3 nucleotide sequence: TGTGCCAGCAGTCCCACGGGACAGAGATACGAGCAGTACTTC. Amino acids: CASSPTGQRYEQYF.

The chain links TRBV6-5 to TRBJ1-2; D may be TRBD1 (6 bases). Germline V gives CDR1 MNHEY, CDR2 SVGAGI. This CDR3 comprises 14 residues. V was clipped by 5 bases and J by 8 bases, with 18 bases between them. The CDR3 reads CASSNRGGLWGYTF. The CDR3 coding sequence is TGTGCCAGCAGTAACCGGGGGGGCCTGTGGGGCTACACCTTC.

This clone has a single count. The rearrangement joins TRBV11-2 to TRBJ1-6; D remains unclear. This CDR3 contains 16 residues. Trimming shortened V by 2 bases and J by 10 bases, and 18 bases separated the two germline ends. The germline CDR1 and CDR2 sequences are SGHAT and FQNNGV. CDR3 loop: CASSLNAGWVSSPLHF. CDR3 coding DNA: TGTGCCAGCAGCTTAAATGCGGGGTGGGTTTCCTCACCCCTCCACTTT.

The CDR3 spells CASSQAPWGAGGTDTQYF. CDR3 DNA sequence: TGCGCCAGCAGCCAAGCCCCCTGGGGGGCGGGGGGAACAGATACGCAGTATTTT. The chain combines TRBV4-1 with TRBJ2-3, with 8 bases lining up with TRBD2. The germline V gene has CDR1 MGHRA and CDR2 YSYEKL. Trimming removed 1 base from V and 3 bases from J; junction bases left unmatched: 12. The CDR3 covers 18 residues.

The gene calls are TRBV30 and TRBJ2-3, with D uncertain. Trimming took 7 bases from V and 0 from J, leaving 5 bases between them. The CDR3 consists of 11 residues. Germline CDR1 and CDR2: GTSNPN and SVGIG (reference sequence). CDR3 sequence reads: CAYSSTDTQYF. Here the CDR3 DNA reads TGTGCCTATAGTAGCACAGATACGCAGTATTTT.

The V call is TRBV10-1, the J call TRBJ2-1, with a tentative D call TRBD2 (6 bases). Trimming took off 3 bases at V and 0 bases at J, with 12 bases between the two ends. The CDR3 totals 16 residues. Per germline, CDR1 WNHNN and CDR2 SYGVQD (reference sequence). DNA of the CDR3: TGCGCCAGCAGTGATTACCTAGCGAGCTCCTACAATGAGCAGTTCTTC. Encoded protein: CASSDYLASSYNEQFF.

The rearrangement links TRBV4-3 to TRBJ1-6; tentatively, D is TRBD1 (6 bases). The CDR3 consists of 15 residues. The germline V and J ends were trimmed by 1 base and 7 bases, with 11 bases remaining between them. CDR1 is LGHNA and CDR2 is YSLEER in the germline V gene. CDR3 in DNA: TGCGCCAGCAGCCAAGGGGTCAGGGGAAATTCACCCCTCCACTTT. Translated: CASSQGVRGNSPLHF.

V gene TRBV18 combines with J gene TRBJ1-1; weak D call: TRBD1 (5 bases). The germline V and J ends were trimmed by 1 base and 0 bases, with 9 bases remaining between them. CDR3 length: 15 residues. Germline-derived CDR1 and CDR2 are KGHSH and LQKENI. The CDR3 spells CASSPQSGMNTEAFF. DNA for the CDR3: TGTGCCAGCTCACCACAATCAGGGATGAACACTGAAGCTTTCTTT.

This chain connects TRBV4-2 to TRBJ2-3; 11 positions agree with TRBD2. Per germline, CDR1 LGHNA and CDR2 YNFKEQ. The ends lost 0 bases at V and 2 bases at J; junction bases unmatched: 16. There are 21 residues in the CDR3. The CDR3 spells CASSQDLTVLAGGRITDTQYF. The CDR3 DNA reads as TGTGCCAGCAGCCAAGATCTTACGGTGCTAGCGGGGGGTAGAATCACAGATACGCAGTATTTT.